This T cell receptor (beta chain) was identified during a study of blood T cell repertoires in COVID-19. Study at large: Both acute and convalescent COVID-19 samples were obtained from the United States, Italy and Spain. T cells, B-cell-depleted T cells, or PBMCs provided the cDNA or gDNA that served as material.

As originally analysed: The assay estimated nucleated cells by amplifying reference gene primers. This table comes from immunoSEQ multiplex PCR, and its TCRdb copy is limited to in-frame clones, with some not included. V and J calls and clone size are as listed in that table; D and trimming were resolved from the DNA. The sample contains around 150,000 clones, around 86% of which appear only once. This CDR3 comprises 10 residues. Germline V gene sequence: CDR1 MDHEN, CDR2 SYDVKM. V lost 8 bases and J lost 16, with 12 bases in between. The receptor was isolated from a man in his sixties with acute or convalescent COVID-19. The specimen was peripheral blood. The rearrangement joins TRBV28 to TRBJ1-6, with D tentatively TRBD1 (6 bases). CDR3 loop: CASWWTALHF. CDR3 sequence (DNA): TGTGCCAGCTGGTGGACAGCACTCCACTTT.